The following is a TCR beta chain sequence with its context. One end of the junction is discordant with germline, which a read error may explain. The data are from a study of blood T cells in healthy people across ages. The authors ran a second PCR of roughly 7 to 11 cycles using a sample-barcoded 5' primer and a J-beta primer mix. TCRdb processed the 5' RACE reads anew with MiXCR; each CDR3 protein has one entry. The sample includes over 1.5 million distinct CDR3 sequences, about 50% of them seen just once. The sample comprised blood. The source is a woman in her 40s in good health.

For the CDR3, the DNA is TGCGGCGTGAGTAACAGGGTCGGTAGTGAAAAACTGTTTTTT. As protein: CGVSNRVGSEKLFF. The chain combines TRBV29-1 with TRBJ1-4; D may be TRBD1 (6 bases). This CDR3 spans 14 amino acids. The germline V gene encodes CDR1 SQVTM and CDR2 ANQGSEA.